This TCR beta chain was recorded in a study of Ad26.COV2.S vaccination and SARS-CoV-2 variants. Some clones are missing from TCRdb's copy, which holds only in-frame ones; the method was immunoSEQ multiplex PCR. Counted here are fewer than 500,000 clones, about nine tenths occurring once; the ten biggest clones make up about 4.4%. The treatment is: about 20 received Ad26.COV2.S at low or high dose, single or two shots; roughly five received placebo; per-sample allocation not given. The samples were gathered on day 63 after the first injection of vaccine or placebo. The germline CDR1 and CDR2 sequences are PRHDT and FYEKMQ (reference sequence). V dropped 6 bases and J dropped 1 base, with 16 bases sitting between them. The CDR3 spans 15 residues.

This receptor was identified in a person aged 18-60 years who received the Ad26.COV2.S COVID-19 vaccine or a placebo. Sequencing was performed on peripheral blood, taken in a trial of Ad26.COV2.S vaccine versus placebo. The genes are TRBV13 and TRBJ2-7; D is perhaps TRBD1 or TRBD2 (5 bases each). Here the CDR3 DNA reads TGTGCCAGCAGTTCCCGCCGGGACCGATCCTACGAGCAGTACTTC. Translated: CASSSRRDRSYEQYF. The full variable domain, completed using reference TRBV13 and TRBJ2-7, is AAGVIQSPRHLIKEKRETATLKCYPIPRHDTVYWYQQGPGQDPQFLISFYEKMQSDKGSIPDRFSAQQFSDYHSELNMSSLELGDSALYFCASSSRRDRSYEQYFGPGTRLTVT.